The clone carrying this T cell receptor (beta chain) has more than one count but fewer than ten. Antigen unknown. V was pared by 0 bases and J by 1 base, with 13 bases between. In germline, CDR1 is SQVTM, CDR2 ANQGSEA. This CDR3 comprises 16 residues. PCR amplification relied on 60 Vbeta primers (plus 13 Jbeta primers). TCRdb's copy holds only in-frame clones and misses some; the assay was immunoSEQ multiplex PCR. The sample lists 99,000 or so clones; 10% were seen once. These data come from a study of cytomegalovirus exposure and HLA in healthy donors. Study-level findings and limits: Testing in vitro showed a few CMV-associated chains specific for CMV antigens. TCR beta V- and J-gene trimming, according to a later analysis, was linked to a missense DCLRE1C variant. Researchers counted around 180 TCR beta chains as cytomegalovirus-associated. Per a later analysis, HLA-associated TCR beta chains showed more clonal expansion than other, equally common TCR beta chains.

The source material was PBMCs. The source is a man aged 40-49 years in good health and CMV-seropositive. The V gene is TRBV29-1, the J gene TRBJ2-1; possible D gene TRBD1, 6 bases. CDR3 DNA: TGCAGCGTTGAAGATGCAGGGGCAAGATCCTACAATGAGCAGTTCTTC. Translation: CSVEDAGARSYNEQFF.